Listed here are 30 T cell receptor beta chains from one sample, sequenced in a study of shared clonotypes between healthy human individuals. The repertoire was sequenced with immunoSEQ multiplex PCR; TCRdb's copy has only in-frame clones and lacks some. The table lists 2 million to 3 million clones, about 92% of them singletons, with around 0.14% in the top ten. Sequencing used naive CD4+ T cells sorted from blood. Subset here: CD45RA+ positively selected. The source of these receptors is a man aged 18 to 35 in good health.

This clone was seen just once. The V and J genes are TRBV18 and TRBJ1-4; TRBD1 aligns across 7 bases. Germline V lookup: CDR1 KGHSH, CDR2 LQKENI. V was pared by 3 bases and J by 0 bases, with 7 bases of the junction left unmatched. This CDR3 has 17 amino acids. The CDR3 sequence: CASSPRQGHATNEKLFF. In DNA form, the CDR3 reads TGTGCCAGCTCACCTCGACAGGGACACGCAACTAATGAAAAACTGTTTTTT.

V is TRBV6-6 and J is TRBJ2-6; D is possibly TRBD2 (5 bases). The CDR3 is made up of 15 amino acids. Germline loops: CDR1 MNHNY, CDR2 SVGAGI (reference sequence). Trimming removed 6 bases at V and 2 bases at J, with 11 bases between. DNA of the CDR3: TGTGCCAGCAGCCCGGACGGGACTGGGGCCAACGTCCTGACTTTC. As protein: CASSPDGTGANVLTF.

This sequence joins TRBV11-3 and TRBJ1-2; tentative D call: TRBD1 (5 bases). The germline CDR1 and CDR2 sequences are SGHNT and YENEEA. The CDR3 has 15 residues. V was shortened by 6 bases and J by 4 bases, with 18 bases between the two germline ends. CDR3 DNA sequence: TGTGCCAGCAGAAGCCCAGGGCTGTGTAGCTATGGCTACACCTTC. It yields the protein CASRSPGLCSYGYTF. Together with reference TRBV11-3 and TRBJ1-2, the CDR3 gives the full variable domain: EAGVVQSPRYKIIEKKQPVAFWCNPISGHNTLYWYLQNLGQGPELLIRYENEEAVDDSQLPKDRFSAERLKGVDSTLKIQPAELGDSAVYLCASRSPGLCSYGYTFGSGTRLTVV.

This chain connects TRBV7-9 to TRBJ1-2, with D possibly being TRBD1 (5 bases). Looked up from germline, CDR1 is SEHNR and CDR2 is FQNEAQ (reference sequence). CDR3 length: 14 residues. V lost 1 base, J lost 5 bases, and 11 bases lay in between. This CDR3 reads CASSLGDRRYGYTF. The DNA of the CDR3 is TGTGCCAGCAGCTTAGGGGACCGTCGTTATGGCTACACCTTC. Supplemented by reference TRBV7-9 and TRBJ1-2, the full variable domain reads DTGVSQNPRHKITKRGQNVTFRCDPISEHNRLYWYRQTLGQGPEFLTYFQNEAQLEKSRLLSDRFSAERPKGSFSTLEIQRTEQGDSAMYLCASSLGDRRYGYTFGSGTRLTVV.

Here the CDR3 DNA reads TGTGCCAGCAGCTTAGAATGGAAGGGGCAGCCCCAGCATTTT. It yields the protein CASSLEWKGQPQHF. This chain connects TRBV7-8 to TRBJ1-5; D may be TRBD1 (5 bases). Trimming pared 1 base from V and 7 bases from J, leaving 11 bases between. Looked up from germline, CDR1 is SGHVS and CDR2 is FQNEAQ. The CDR3 has 14 amino acids.

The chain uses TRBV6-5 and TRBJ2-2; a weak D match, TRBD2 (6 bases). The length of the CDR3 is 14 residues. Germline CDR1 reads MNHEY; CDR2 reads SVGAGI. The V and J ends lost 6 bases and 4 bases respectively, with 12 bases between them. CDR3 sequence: CASRTGTLTGELFF. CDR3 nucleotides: TGTGCCAGCAGAACTGGGACTCTCACCGGGGAGCTGTTTTTT.

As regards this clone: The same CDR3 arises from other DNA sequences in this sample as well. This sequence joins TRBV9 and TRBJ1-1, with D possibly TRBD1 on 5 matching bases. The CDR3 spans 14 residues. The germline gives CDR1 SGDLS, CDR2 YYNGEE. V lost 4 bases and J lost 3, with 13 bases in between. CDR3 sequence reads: CASSSTPRDTEAFF. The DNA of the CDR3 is TGTGCCAGCAGCTCCACCCCCAGGGACACTGAAGCTTTCTTT.

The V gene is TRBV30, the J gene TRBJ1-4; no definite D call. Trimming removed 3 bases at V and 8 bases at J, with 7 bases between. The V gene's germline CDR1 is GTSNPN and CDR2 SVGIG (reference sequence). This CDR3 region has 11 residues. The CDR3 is CAWSGDEKLFF. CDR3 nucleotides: TGTGCCTGGAGCGGCGACGAAAAACTGTTTTTT. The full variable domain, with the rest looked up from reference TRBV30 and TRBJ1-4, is SQTIHQWPATLVQPVGSPLSLECTVEGTSNPNLYWYRQAAGRGLQLLFYSVGIGQISSEVPQNLSASRPQDRQFILSSKKLLLSDSGFYLCAWSGDEKLFFGSGTQLSVL.

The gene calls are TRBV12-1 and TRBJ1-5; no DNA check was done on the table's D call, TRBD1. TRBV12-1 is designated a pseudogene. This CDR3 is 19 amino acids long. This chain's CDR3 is CASSFTRVWAGVSNQPQHF. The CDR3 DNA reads TGTGCCAGCAGCTTTACCCGGGTGTGGGCAGGGGTCTCCAATCAGCCCCAGCATTTT.

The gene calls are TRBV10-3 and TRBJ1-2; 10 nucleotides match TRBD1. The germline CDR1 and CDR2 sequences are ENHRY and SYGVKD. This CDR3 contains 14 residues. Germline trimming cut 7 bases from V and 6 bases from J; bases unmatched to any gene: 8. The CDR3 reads CAINRDRGRDGYTF. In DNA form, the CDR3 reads TGTGCCATCAACCGGGACAGGGGAAGGGATGGCTACACCTTC.

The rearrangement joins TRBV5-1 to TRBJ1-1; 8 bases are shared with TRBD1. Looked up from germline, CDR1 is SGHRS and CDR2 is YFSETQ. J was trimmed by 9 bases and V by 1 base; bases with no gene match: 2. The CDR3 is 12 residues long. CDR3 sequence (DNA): TGCGCCAGCAGCTTGCCAGGGGGCCAAGCTTTCTTT. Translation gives CASSLPGGQAFF.

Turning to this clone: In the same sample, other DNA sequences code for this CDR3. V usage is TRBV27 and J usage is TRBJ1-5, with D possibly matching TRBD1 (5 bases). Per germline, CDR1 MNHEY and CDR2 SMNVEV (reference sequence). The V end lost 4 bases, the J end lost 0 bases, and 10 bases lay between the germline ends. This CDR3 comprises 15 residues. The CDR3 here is CASSSQGYSNQPQHF. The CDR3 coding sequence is TGTGCCAGCAGTTCGCAGGGCTATAGCAATCAGCCCCAGCATTTT.

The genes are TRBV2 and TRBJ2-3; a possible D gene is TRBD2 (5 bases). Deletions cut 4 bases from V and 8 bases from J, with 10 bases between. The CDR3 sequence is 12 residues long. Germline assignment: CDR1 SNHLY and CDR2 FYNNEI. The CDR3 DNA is TGTGCCAGCAGTGGGGTCGGAGGTACGCAGTATTTT. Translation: CASSGVGGTQYF.

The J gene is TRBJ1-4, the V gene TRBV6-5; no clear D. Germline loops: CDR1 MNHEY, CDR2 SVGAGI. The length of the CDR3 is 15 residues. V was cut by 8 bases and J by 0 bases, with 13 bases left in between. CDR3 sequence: CASGRFSATNEKLFF. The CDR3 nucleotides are TGTGCCAGCGGGCGTTTCAGCGCAACTAATGAAAAACTGTTTTTT.

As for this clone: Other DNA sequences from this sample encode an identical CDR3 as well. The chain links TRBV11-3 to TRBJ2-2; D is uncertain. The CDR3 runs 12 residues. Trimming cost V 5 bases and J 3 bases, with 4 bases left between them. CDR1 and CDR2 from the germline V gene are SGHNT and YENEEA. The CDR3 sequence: CASSPYTGELFF. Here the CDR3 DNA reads TGTGCCAGCAGCCCTTACACCGGGGAGCTGTTTTTT. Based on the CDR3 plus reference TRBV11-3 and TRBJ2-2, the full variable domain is EAGVVQSPRYKIIEKKQPVAFWCNPISGHNTLYWYLQNLGQGPELLIRYENEEAVDDSQLPKDRFSAERLKGVDSTLKIQPAELGDSAVYLCASSPYTGELFFGEGSRLTVL.

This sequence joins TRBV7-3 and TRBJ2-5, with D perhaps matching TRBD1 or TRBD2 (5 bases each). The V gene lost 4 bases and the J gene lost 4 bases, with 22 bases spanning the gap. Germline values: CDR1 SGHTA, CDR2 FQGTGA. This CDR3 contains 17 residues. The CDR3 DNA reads TGTGCCAGCAGCTCATTTTCCGGGACGGGTCGGTTAGAGACCCAGTACTTC. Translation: CASSSFSGTGRLETQYF.

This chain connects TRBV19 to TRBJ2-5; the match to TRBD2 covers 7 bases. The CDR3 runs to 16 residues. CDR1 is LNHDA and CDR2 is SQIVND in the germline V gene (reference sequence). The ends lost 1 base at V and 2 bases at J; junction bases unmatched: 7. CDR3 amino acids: CASSIGRRGRQETQYF. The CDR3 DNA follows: TGTGCCAGTAGTATAGGGCGGCGGGGGAGGCAAGAGACCCAGTACTTC.

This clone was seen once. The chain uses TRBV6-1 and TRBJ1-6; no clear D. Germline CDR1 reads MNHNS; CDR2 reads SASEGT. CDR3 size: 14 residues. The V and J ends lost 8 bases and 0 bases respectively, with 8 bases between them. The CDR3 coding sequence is TGTGCCAGCGTGAAGAGCTCCTATAATTCACCCCTCCACTTT. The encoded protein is CASVKSSYNSPLHF.

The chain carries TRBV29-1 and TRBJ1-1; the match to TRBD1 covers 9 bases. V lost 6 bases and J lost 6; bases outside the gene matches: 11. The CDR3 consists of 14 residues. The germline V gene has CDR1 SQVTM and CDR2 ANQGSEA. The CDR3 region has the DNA TGCAGCGTGGATGGGGGAACAGGGGGCTCTGAAGCTTTCTTT. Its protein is CSVDGGTGGSEAFF.

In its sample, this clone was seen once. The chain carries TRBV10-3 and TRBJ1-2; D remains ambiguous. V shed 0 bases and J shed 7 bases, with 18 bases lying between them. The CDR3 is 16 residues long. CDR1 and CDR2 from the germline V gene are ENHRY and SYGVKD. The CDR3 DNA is TGTGCCATCAGTGAGTCGGCTCTGGCCTATTCTCTTGGCTACACCTTC. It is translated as CAISESALAYSLGYTF.

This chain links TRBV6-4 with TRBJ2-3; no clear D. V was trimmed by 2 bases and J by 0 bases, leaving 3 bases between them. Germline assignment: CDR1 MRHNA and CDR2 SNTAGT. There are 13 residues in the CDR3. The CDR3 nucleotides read TGTGCCAGCAGTGACGGCAGCACAGATACGCAGTATTTT. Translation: CASSDGSTDTQYF.

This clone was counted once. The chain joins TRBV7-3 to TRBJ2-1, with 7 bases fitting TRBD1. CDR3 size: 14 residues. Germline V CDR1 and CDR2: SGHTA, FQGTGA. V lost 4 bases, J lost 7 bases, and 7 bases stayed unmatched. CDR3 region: CASSSGTVVNEQFF. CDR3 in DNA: TGTGCCAGCAGCTCCGGGACAGTCGTTAATGAGCAGTTCTTC.

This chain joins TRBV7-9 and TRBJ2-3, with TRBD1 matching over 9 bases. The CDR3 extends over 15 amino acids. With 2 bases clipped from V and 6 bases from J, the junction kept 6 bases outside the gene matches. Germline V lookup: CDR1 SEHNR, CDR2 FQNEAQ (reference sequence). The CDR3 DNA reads TGTGCCAGCAGCTTAAAGAGGACAGGGGTGGATACGCAGTATTTT. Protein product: CASSLKRTGVDTQYF.

The CDR3 DNA sequence: TGTGCCTGGAGCCTCGATAGGGGATATAATTCACCCCTCCACTTT. Its translation: CAWSLDRGYNSPLHF. The rearrangement uses TRBV30 and TRBJ1-6; maybe TRBD1 (5 bases). The ends were cut back, 3 bases at V and 4 bases at J, with 13 bases in the middle. Germline loops: CDR1 GTSNPN, CDR2 SVGIG (reference sequence). CDR3 size: 15 residues.

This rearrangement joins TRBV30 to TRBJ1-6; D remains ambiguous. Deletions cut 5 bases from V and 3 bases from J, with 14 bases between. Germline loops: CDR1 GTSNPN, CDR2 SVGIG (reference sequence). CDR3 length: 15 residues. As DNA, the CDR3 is TGTGCCTGGGGCATCGTAGGGTTCTATAATTCACCCCTCCACTTT. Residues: CAWGIVGFYNSPLHF. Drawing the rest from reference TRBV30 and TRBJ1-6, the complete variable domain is SQTIHQWPATLVQPVGSPLSLECTVEGTSNPNLYWYRQAAGRGLQLLFYSVGIGQISSEVPQNLSASRPQDRQFILSSKKLLLSDSGFYLCAWGIVGFYNSPLHFGNGTRLTVT.

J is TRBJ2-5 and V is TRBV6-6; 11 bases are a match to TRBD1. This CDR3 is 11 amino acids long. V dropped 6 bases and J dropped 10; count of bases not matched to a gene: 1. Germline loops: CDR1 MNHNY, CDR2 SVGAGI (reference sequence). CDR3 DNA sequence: TGTGCCAGCAGAGGGACAGGGGGCCAGTACTTC. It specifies CASRGTGGQYF.

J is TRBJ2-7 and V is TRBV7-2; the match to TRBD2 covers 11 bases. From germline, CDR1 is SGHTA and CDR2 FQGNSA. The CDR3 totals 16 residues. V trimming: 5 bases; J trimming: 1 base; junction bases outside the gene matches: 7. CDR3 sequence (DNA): TGTGCCAGCAGCGACGGACTAGCGGGCGCGTCCTACGAGCAGTACTTC. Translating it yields CASSDGLAGASYEQYF.

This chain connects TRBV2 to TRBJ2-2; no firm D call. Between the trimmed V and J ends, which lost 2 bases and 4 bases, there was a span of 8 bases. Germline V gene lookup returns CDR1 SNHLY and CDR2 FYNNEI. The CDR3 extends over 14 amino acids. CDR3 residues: CASSERSGTGELFF. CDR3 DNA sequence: TGTGCCAGCAGTGAACGGTCGGGCACCGGGGAGCTGTTTTTT.

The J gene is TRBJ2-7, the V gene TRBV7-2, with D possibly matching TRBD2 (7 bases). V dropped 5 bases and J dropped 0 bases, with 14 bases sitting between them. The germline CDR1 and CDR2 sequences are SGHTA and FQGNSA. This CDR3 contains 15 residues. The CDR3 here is CASSPRGDISYEQYF. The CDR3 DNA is TGTGCCAGCAGCCCCCGGGGGGACATCTCCTACGAGCAGTACTTC. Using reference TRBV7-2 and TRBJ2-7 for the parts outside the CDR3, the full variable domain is GAGVSQSPSNKVTEKGKDVELRCDPISGHTALYWYRQSLGQGLEFLIYFQGNSAPDKSGLPSDRFSAERTGGSVSTLTIQRTQQEDSAVYLCASSPRGDISYEQYFGPGTRLTVT.

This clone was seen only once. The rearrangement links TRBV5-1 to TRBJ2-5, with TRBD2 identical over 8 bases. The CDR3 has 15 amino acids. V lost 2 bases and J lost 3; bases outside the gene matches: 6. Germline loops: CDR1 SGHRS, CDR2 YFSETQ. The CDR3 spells CASSFETSVKETQYF. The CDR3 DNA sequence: TGCGCCAGCAGCTTTGAGACTAGCGTCAAAGAGACCCAGTACTTC.